Below, 19 T cell receptor beta chains from the same sample are listed, as sequenced in a study of T cells in localized non-small cell lung cancer. Clones were sequenced by immunoSEQ multiplex PCR, and TCRdb holds only the in-frame ones, with some missing. The sample lists about 30,000 clones; 88% were seen once. Sample: peripheral blood, taken before any cancer treatment. Every receptor here comes from an older female donor with stage III squamous cell lung carcinoma.

V is TRBV15 and J is TRBJ1-2, with unresolved D. The CDR3 runs 13 residues. From germline, CDR1 is LNHNV and CDR2 YYDKDF (reference sequence). Deletions cut 11 bases from V and 2 bases from J, with 15 bases between. CDR3 in DNA: TGTGCCGTGGGTAAAGCTTCGAACTATGGCTACACCTTC. Its protein product is CAVGKASNYGYTF.

The chain combines TRBV2 with TRBJ1-5; 9 nucleotides align to TRBD1. Germline V lookup: CDR1 SNHLY, CDR2 FYNNEI. With 8 bases clipped from V and 1 base from J, the junction kept 6 bases outside the gene matches. This CDR3 has 15 amino acids. The CDR3 bases are TGTGCCAGCGGCCCACAGGGGGCGAGCAATCAGCCCCAGCATTTT. Residues: CASGPQGASNQPQHF. Full variable domain (missing parts from reference TRBV2 and TRBJ1-5): EPEVTQTPSHQVTQMGQEVILRCVPISNHLYFYWYRQILGQKVEFLVSFYNNEISEKSEIFDDQFSVERPDGSNFTLKIRSTKLEDSAMYFCASGPQGASNQPQHFGDGTRLSIL.

The chain recombines TRBV2 with TRBJ2-6; D remains ambiguous. The CDR3 runs to 15 residues. Germline CDR1 SNHLY, CDR2 FYNNEI. V lost 7 bases, J lost 0 bases, and 10 bases lay in between. The CDR3 region has the DNA TGTGCCAGCACAGCCGTTAACTCTGGGGCCAACGTCCTGACTTTC. Translation: CASTAVNSGANVLTF.

This clone appeared a few times. J is TRBJ2-3 and V is TRBV30, with TRBD2 identical over 8 bases. The germline V gene has CDR1 GTSNPN and CDR2 SVGIG (reference sequence). There are 15 residues in the CDR3. V shed 0 bases, J shed 3 bases, and the junction held 5 bases outside the gene matches. The CDR3 DNA is TGTGCCTGGAGTGTAGGTAGCGGGGAAACAGATACGCAGTATTTT. Translating gives CAWSVGSGETDTQYF.

The chain carries TRBV28 and TRBJ1-1; the D is unclear. Germline CDR1 is MDHEN and CDR2 is SYDVKM. The CDR3 length is 15 residues. V lost 4 bases and J 2 bases, leaving 14 bases between the germline ends. DNA of the CDR3: TGTGCCAGCAGTTACTCTCCTGGGAGAAACACTGAAGCTTTCTTT. Encoded protein: CASSYSPGRNTEAFF.

This chain links TRBV13 with TRBJ2-1; a weak D match, TRBD2 (6 bases). V was shortened by 5 bases and J by 0 bases, with 11 bases between the two germline ends. The length of the CDR3 is 15 residues. CDR1 is PRHDT and CDR2 is FYEKMQ in the germline V gene (reference sequence). The DNA for the CDR3 is TGTGCCAGCAGCCCAGGAGGGCCCTCCTACAATGAGCAGTTCTTC. Translating it yields CASSPGGPSYNEQFF.

This sequence joins TRBV9 and TRBJ2-7; D gene uncertain. CDR1 is SGDLS and CDR2 is YYNGEE in the germline V gene. The CDR3 runs 13 residues. V lost 4 bases and J lost 5, with 13 bases in between. Written as DNA, the CDR3 is TGTGCCAGCAGCCCAAGGATGTCGAACGAGCAGTACTTC. Translating gives CASSPRMSNEQYF.

The chain recombines TRBV7-2 with TRBJ2-2; TRBD2 aligns across 11 bases. The CDR3 is made up of 15 amino acids. The junction had 4 bases not matched to a gene; V was cut back by 3 bases and J by 7 bases. The V gene's germline CDR1 is SGHTA and CDR2 FQGNSA. The chain's CDR3 is CASSFASGGRGELFF. DNA for the CDR3: TGTGCCAGCAGCTTCGCTAGCGGGGGGCGCGGGGAGCTGTTTTTT.

V usage is TRBV15 and J usage is TRBJ1-1; 10 bases are shared with TRBD1. Per the germline V gene, CDR1 is LNHNV and CDR2 is YYDKDF (reference sequence). This CDR3 comprises 15 residues. V lost 2 bases and J lost 5; bases outside the gene matches: 5. The CDR3 here is CATSRRDRGWTEAFF. The CDR3 DNA reads TGTGCCACCAGCAGACGGGACAGGGGTTGGACTGAAGCTTTCTTT.

The chain is built from TRBV5-1 and TRBJ1-1; TRBD1 agrees at 7 bases. V lost 4 bases to trimming and J lost 0 bases; unmatched junction nucleotides: 9. The germline V gene encodes CDR1 SGHRS and CDR2 YFSETQ. The CDR3 consists of 16 residues. The CDR3 DNA reads TGCGCCAGCAGCACCAGCACAGGGGCGATGAACACTGAAGCTTTCTTT. Translating it yields CASSTSTGAMNTEAFF.

The chain carries TRBV28 and TRBJ2-1; 12 positions match TRBD2. V lost 2 bases, J lost 0 bases, and 2 bases stayed unmatched. Per the germline V gene, CDR1 is MDHEN and CDR2 is SYDVKM. There are 17 residues in the CDR3. The CDR3 coding sequence is TGTGCCAGCAGTTTAGCTAGCGGGAGGGGCTCCTACAATGAGCAGTTCTTC. It codes for CASSLASGRGSYNEQFF. Looking up the rest from reference TRBV28 and TRBJ2-1 gives the full variable domain: DVKVTQSSRYLVKRTGEKVFLECVQDMDHENMFWYRQDPGLGLRLIYFSYDVKMKEKGDIPEGYSVSREKKERFSLILESASTNQTSMYLCASSLASGRGSYNEQFFGPGTRLTVL.

This chain connects TRBV9 to TRBJ1-2; no definite D call. Germline V gives CDR1 SGDLS, CDR2 YYNGEE. This CDR3 region has 11 residues. Trimming stripped 0 bases from V and 10 bases from J, with 7 bases between. The CDR3 coding sequence is TGTGCCAGCAGCGTAGGGTTGGACTACACCTTC. It is translated as CASSVGLDYTF.

This chain uses TRBV10-3 with TRBJ2-1; D tentatively reads TRBD1 or TRBD2 (5 bases each). The germline CDR1 and CDR2 sequences are ENHRY and SYGVKD. CDR3 length: 14 residues. Between the trimmed V and J ends, which lost 6 bases and 9 bases, there was a span of 18 bases. The CDR3 region is CAISGDPPGGEQFF. DNA for the CDR3: TGTGCCATCAGCGGGGACCCACCCGGCGGTGAGCAGTTCTTC.

The chain has TRBV4-3 and TRBJ1-5; D not certain. Looked up from germline, CDR1 is LGHNA and CDR2 is YSLEER. The germline V and J ends were trimmed by 0 bases and 0 bases, with 9 bases remaining between them. The CDR3 extends over 16 amino acids. The chain's CDR3 is CASSQEPAYSNQPQHF. The CDR3 region has the DNA TGCGCCAGCAGCCAAGAACCAGCCTATAGCAATCAGCCCCAGCATTTT.

This chain joins TRBV9 and TRBJ1-2; D is uncertain. V gave up 0 bases and J gave up 6 bases, with 12 bases separating them. This CDR3 is built from 14 residues. Germline CDR1 reads SGDLS; CDR2 reads YYNGEE. The CDR3: CASSVEGSNHGYTF. The DNA of the CDR3 is TGTGCCAGCAGCGTAGAGGGTTCCAACCATGGCTACACCTTC.

V is TRBV28 and J is TRBJ2-7, with D possibly being TRBD1 (6 bases). The CDR3 totals 13 residues. Trimming left V 5 bases short and J 3 bases short, with 11 bases between. Looked up from germline, CDR1 is MDHEN and CDR2 is SYDVKM. This chain's CDR3 is CASSPLDSYEQYF. DNA of the CDR3: TGTGCCAGCAGTCCCCTGGACAGCTACGAGCAGTACTTC.

This clone was counted between two and nine times. J is TRBJ2-3 and V is TRBV7-9, with D possibly being TRBD1 (5 bases). The CDR3 covers 13 residues. Germline values: CDR1 SEHNR, CDR2 FQNEAQ (reference sequence). Trimming cost V 5 bases and J 5 bases, with 11 bases left between them. CDR3 bases: TGTGCCAGCAGCCCGCCTAGGGGAGATACGCAGTATTTT. This sequence encodes CASSPPRGDTQYF.

A few counts support this clone. The J gene is TRBJ2-7, the V gene TRBV27; D possibly corresponds to TRBD1 (5 bases). The V and J ends lost 2 bases and 4 bases respectively, with 21 bases between them. CDR1 is MNHEY and CDR2 is SMNVEV in the germline V gene (reference sequence). CDR3 size: 17 residues. For the CDR3, the DNA is TGTGCCAGCAGTTTACTACAGGATGCAGGGTCCCTTTACGAGCAGTACTTC. It is translated as CASSLLQDAGSLYEQYF.

This clone was detected once. The J gene is TRBJ2-3, the V gene TRBV28; either TRBD1 or TRBD2 may supply D (5 bases each). Trimming removed 5 bases at V and 2 bases at J, with 8 bases between. Germline V CDR1 and CDR2: MDHEN, SYDVKM. This CDR3 is built from 13 residues. CDR3 sequence reads: CASSRDLTDTQYF. As DNA, the CDR3 is TGTGCCAGCAGTAGGGACCTCACAGATACGCAGTATTTT. The variable domain in full, with the rest retrieved from reference TRBV28 and TRBJ2-3, is DVKVTQSSRYLVKRTGEKVFLECVQDMDHENMFWYRQDPGLGLRLIYFSYDVKMKEKGDIPEGYSVSREKKERFSLILESASTNQTSMYLCASSRDLTDTQYFGPGTRLTVL.